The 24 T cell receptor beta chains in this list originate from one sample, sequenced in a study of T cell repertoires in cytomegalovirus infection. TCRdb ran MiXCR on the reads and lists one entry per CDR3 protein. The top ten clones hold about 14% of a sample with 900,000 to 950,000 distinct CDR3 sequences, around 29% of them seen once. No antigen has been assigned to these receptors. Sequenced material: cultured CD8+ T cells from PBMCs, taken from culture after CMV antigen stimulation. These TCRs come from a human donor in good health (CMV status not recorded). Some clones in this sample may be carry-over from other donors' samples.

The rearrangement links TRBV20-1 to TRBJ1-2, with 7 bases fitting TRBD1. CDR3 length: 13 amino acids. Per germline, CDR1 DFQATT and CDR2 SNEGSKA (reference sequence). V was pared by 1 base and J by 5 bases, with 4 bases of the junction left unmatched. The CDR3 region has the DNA TGCAGTGCTAGAGTTTTGGGACAGTATGGCTACACCTTC. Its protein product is CSARVLGQYGYTF.

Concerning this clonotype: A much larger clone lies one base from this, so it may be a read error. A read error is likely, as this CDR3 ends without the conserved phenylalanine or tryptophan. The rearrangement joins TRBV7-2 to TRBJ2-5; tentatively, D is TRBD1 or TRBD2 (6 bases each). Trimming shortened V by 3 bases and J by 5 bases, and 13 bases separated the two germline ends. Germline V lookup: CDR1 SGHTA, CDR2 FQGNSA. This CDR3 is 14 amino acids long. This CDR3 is CASSFGGSGETQYC. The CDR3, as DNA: TGTGCCAGCAGCTTCGGGGGCTCTGGGGAGACCCAGTACTGC.

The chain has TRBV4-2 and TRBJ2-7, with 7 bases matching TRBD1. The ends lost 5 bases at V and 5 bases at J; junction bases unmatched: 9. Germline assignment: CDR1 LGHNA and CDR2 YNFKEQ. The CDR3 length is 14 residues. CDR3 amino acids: CASSSGTARNEQYF. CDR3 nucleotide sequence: TGTGCCAGCAGCTCCGGGACAGCAAGGAACGAGCAGTACTTC.

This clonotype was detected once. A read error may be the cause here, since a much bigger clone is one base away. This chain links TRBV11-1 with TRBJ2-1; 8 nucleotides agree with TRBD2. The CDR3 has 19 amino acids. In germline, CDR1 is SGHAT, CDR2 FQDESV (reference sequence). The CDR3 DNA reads TGTGTCAGCAGCTTAGTATCCAGCGGGGGACTTAGCTCCTACAATGAGCAGTTCTTC. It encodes CVSSLVSSGGLSSYNEQFF. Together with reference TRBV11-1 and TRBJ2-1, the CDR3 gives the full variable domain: EAEVAQSPRYKITEKSQAVAFWCDPISGHATLYWYRQILGQGPELLVQFQDESVVDDSQLPKDRFSAERLKGVDSTLKIQPAELGDSAMYLCVSSLVSSGGLSSYNEQFFGPGTRLTVL.

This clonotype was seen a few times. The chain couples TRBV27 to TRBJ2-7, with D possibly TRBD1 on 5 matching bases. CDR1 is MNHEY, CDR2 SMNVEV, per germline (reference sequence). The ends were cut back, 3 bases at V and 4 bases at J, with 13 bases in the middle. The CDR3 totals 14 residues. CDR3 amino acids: CASSLPGNGYEQYF. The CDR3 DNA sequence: TGTGCCAGCAGTTTGCCAGGGAATGGTTACGAGCAGTACTTC.

The CDR3 protein is CASKLAGGPPDTQYF. The CDR3 coding sequence is TGTGCCAGCAAACTAGCGGGGGGGCCCCCAGATACGCAGTATTTT. V is TRBV6-6 and J is TRBJ2-3; TRBD2 agrees at 13 bases. CDR1 MNHNY and CDR2 SVGAGI come from the germline V gene (reference sequence). The CDR3 has 15 amino acids. J gave up 4 bases and V 7 bases, and 5 bases lay outside the gene matches.

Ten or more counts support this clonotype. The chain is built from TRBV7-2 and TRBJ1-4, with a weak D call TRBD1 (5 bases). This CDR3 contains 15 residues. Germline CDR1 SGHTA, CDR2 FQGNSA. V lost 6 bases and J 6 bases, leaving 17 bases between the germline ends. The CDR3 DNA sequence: TGTGCCAGCAGTAAACAGGATCCGCCGGATGAAAAACTGTTTTTT. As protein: CASSKQDPPDEKLFF.

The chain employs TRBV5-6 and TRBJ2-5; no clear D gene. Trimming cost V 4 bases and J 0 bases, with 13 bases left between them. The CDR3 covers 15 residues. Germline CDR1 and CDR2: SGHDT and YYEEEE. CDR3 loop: CASSDTHGYQETQYF. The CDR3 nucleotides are TGTGCCAGCAGCGACACGCACGGATACCAAGAGACCCAGTACTTC.

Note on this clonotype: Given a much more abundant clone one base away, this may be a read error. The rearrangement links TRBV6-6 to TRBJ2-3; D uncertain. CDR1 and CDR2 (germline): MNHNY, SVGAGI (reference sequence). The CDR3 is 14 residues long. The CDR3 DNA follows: TGTGCCAGCAGTTATCTGGGCAGCACAGATGCGCAGTATTTT. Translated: CASSYLGSTDAQYF.

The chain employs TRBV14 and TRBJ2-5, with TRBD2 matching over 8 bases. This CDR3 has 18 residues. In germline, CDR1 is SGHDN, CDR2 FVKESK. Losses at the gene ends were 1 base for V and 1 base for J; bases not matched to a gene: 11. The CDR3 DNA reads TGTGCCAGCAGCCAAGGAATGATCCCAGCGGGGGCCCAAGAGACCCAGTACTTC. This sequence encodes CASSQGMIPAGAQETQYF.

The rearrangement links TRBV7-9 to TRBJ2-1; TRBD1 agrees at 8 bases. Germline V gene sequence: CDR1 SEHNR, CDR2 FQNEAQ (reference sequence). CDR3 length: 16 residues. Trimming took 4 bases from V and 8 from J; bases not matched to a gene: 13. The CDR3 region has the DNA TGTGCCAGCAGCTCCAGGGGGCAGGGGGCTATCGATGAGCAGTTCTTC. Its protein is CASSSRGQGAIDEQFF.

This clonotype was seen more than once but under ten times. The CDR3 region has the DNA TGTGCCAGCAGTTCCGACAGGGGGCGGCCTGAAAAACTGTTTTTT. It codes for CASSSDRGRPEKLFF. The J gene is TRBJ1-4, the V gene TRBV27; 10 nucleotides line up with TRBD1. Looked up from germline, CDR1 is MNHEY and CDR2 is SMNVEV (reference sequence). V shed 4 bases and J 7 bases; nucleotides not matched to a gene: 6. The CDR3 loop spans 15 amino acids.

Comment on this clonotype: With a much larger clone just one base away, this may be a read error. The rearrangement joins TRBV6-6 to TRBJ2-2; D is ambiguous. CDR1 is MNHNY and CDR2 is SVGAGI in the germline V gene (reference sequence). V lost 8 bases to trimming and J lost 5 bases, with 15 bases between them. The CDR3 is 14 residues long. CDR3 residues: CASEELYDTGELFF. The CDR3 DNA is TGTGCCAGCGAAGAGCTTTACGATACCGGGGAGCTGTTTTTT.

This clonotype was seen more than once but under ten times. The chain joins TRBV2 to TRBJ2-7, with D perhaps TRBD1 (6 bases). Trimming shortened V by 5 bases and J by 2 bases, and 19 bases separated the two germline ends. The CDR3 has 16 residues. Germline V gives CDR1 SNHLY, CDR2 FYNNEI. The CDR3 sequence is CASSPWRTDKPYEQYF. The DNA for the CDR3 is TGTGCCAGCAGTCCCTGGAGGACAGACAAGCCCTACGAGCAGTACTTC.

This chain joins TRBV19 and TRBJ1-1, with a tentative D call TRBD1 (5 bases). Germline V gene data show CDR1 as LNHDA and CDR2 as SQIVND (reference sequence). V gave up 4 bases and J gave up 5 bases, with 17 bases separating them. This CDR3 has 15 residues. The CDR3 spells CASSTPEGGTTEAFF. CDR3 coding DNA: TGTGCCAGTAGTACCCCGGAAGGTGGGACGACTGAAGCTTTCTTT.

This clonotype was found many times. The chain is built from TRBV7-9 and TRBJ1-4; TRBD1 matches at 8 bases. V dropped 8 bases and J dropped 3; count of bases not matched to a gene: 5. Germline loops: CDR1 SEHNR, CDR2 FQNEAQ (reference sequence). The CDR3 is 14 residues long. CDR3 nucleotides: TGTGCCAGCTCCCCGGGACAGGCTAATGAAAAACTGTTTTTT. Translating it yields CASSPGQANEKLFF. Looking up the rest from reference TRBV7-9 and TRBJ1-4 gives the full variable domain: DTGVSQNPRHKITKRGQNVTFRCDPISEHNRLYWYRQTLGQGPEFLTYFQNEAQLEKSRLLSDRFSAERPKGSFSTLEIQRTEQGDSAMYLCASSPGQANEKLFFGSGTQLSVL.

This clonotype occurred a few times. In DNA, the CDR3 is TGTGCCAGCAGCTCAAGACACTCCTACGAGCAGTACGTC. Translated, it gives CASSSRHSYEQYV. The rearrangement joins TRBV7-9 to TRBJ2-7; D unclear. Trimming took off 4 bases at V and 0 bases at J, with 7 bases between the two ends. Per germline, CDR1 SEHNR and CDR2 FQNEAQ (reference sequence). The CDR3 consists of 13 residues.

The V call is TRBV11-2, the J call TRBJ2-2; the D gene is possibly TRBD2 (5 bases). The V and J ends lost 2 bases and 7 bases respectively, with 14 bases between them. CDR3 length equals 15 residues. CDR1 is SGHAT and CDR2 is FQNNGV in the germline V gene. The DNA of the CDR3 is TGTGCCAGCAGCTTATGGGGAGTGTTGGACGGGGAGCTGTTTTTT. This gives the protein CASSLWGVLDGELFF.

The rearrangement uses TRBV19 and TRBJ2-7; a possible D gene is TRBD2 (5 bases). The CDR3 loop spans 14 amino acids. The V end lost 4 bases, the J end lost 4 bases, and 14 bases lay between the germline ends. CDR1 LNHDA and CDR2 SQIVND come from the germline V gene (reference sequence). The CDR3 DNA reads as TGTGCCAGTAGTACCCGGGAAGGGCCATACGAGCAGTACGTC. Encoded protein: CASSTREGPYEQYV.

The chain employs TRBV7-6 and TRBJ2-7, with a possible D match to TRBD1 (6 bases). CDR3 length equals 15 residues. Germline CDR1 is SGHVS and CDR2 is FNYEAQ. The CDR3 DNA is TGTGTCAGCAGCTTAGAAGGGGGTTTCTCCTACGAGCAGTACGTC. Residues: CVSSLEGGFSYEQYV.

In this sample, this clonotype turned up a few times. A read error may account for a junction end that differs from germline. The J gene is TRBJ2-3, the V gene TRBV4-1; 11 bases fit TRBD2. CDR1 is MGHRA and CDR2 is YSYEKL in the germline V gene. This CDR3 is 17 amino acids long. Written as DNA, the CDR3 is TGTGCCAGCAGCCGCGAGCTAGCGGGGGGCAGCACAGATACGCAGTATTTT. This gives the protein CASSRELAGGSTDTQYF.

The CDR3 reads CSVVKAARNTGELFF. As DNA, the CDR3 is TGCAGCGTTGTAAAGGCAGCCCGTAACACCGGGGAGCTGTTTTTT. The rearrangement links TRBV29-1 to TRBJ2-2, with unresolved D. CDR3 length: 15 residues. Trimming took 4 bases from V and 2 from J, leaving 14 bases between them. The germline gives CDR1 SQVTM, CDR2 ANQGSEA.

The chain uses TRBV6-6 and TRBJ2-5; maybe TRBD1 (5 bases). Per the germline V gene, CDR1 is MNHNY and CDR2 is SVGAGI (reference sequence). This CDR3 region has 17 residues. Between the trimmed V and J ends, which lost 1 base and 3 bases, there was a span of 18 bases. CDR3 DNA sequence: TGTGCCAGCAGTTACTTACATTACCCACAGGCGGAAGAGACCCAGTACTTC. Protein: CASSYLHYPQAEETQYF.

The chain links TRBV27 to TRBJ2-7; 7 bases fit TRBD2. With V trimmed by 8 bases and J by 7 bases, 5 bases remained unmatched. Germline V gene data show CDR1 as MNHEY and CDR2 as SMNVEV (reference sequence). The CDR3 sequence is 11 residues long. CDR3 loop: CASGDGGEQYV. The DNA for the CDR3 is TGTGCCAGCGGAGACGGGGGGGAGCAGTACGTC.